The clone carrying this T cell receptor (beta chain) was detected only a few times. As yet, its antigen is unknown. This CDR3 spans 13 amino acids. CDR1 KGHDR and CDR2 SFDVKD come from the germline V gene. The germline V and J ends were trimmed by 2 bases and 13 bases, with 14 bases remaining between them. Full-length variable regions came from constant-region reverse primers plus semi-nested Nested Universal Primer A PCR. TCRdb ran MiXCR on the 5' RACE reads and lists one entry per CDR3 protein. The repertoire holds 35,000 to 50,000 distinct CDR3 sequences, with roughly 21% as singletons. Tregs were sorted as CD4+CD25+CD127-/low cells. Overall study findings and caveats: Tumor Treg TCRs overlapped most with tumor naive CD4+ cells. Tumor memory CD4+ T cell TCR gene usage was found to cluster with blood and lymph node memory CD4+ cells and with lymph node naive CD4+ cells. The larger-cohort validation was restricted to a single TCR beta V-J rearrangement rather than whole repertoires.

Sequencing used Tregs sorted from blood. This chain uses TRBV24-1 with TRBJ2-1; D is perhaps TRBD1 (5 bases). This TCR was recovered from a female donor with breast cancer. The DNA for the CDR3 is TGTGCCACCAGTGATTCCCTGCAGGGCAGACAGTTCTTC. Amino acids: CATSDSLQGRQFF.